These 28 T cell receptor beta chains were all obtained from the same sample, sequenced in a study of cutaneous CD30+ T cell lymphoproliferative disorder and hepatitis E. Clones were sequenced by immunoSEQ multiplex PCR, and TCRdb holds only the in-frame ones, with some missing. The sample records more than 6,500 clones, approximately 69% being singletons. Specimen: blood. The receptors were sampled from a human donor with a cutaneous T cell lymphoproliferative disorder associated with hepatitis E virus.

J is TRBJ2-4 and V is TRBV11-2; tentative D call: TRBD2 (5 bases). Trimming took off 0 bases at V and 7 bases at J, with 22 bases between the two ends. Germline V gene sequence: CDR1 SGHAT, CDR2 FQNNGV. The CDR3 sequence is 18 residues long. CDR3 amino acids: CASSLDFSWENVTNIQYF. The CDR3 nucleotides are TGTGCCAGCAGCTTAGATTTTTCGTGGGAGAACGTCACGAACATTCAGTACTTC.

This clone was seen a few times. The chain couples TRBV27 to TRBJ2-7; no clear D gene. The CDR3 is 13 amino acids. Germline CDR1 is MNHEY and CDR2 is SMNVEV (reference sequence). V was pared by 7 bases and J by 1 base, with 11 bases between. CDR3 region: CASTGYPSYEQYF. The DNA of the CDR3 is TGTGCCAGCACGGGTTACCCGTCCTACGAGCAGTACTTC.

The chain combines TRBV7-9 with TRBJ2-7, with D tentatively TRBD1 or TRBD2 (6 bases each). The CDR3 runs 16 residues. Deletions cut 5 bases from V and 0 bases from J, with 17 bases between. The germline gives CDR1 SEHNR, CDR2 FQNEAQ (reference sequence). The CDR3 is CASSLPGGPDSYEQYF. CDR3 in DNA: TGTGCCAGCAGCCTTCCTGGGGGGCCCGACTCCTACGAGCAGTACTTC.

The chain uses TRBV5-1 and TRBJ2-3; TRBD1 matches at 10 bases. The CDR3 has 14 residues. V lost 6 bases and J lost 6; bases outside the gene matches: 7. Germline V CDR1 and CDR2: SGHRS, YFSETQ. CDR3 sequence reads: CASIEDRGNDTQYF. The CDR3 bases are TGCGCCAGCATCGAGGACAGGGGGAACGATACGCAGTATTTT.

This sequence joins TRBV7-2 and TRBJ2-7; 7 nucleotides align to TRBD1. CDR3 length: 14 amino acids. J gave up 5 bases and V 1 base, and 5 bases lay outside the gene matches. Germline lookup yields CDR1 SGHTA and CDR2 FQGNSA. CDR3 nucleotide sequence: TGTGCCAGCAGCTTAGGAGTAGGGGGCGACGAGCAGTACTTC. This sequence encodes CASSLGVGGDEQYF. The whole variable domain, remainder taken from reference TRBV7-2 and TRBJ2-7, is GAGVSQSPSNKVTEKGKDVELRCDPISGHTALYWYRQSLGQGLEFLIYFQGNSAPDKSGLPSDRFSAERTGGSVSTLTIQRTQQEDSAVYLCASSLGVGGDEQYFGPGTRLTVT.

The V gene is TRBV25-1, the J gene TRBJ2-7; D is uncertain. In germline, CDR1 is MGHDK, CDR2 SYGVNS. The CDR3 loop spans 13 amino acids. The ends were cut back, 6 bases at V and 2 bases at J, with 11 bases in the middle. The CDR3 region is CASSHQAPYEQYF. In nucleotides, the CDR3 is TGTGCCAGCAGCCATCAGGCCCCCTACGAGCAGTACTTC.

The chain is built from TRBV5-6 and TRBJ1-5, with 7 bases aligning to TRBD1. Germline V gene lookup returns CDR1 SGHDT and CDR2 YYEEEE. The V segment lost 0 bases and the J segment 3 bases; nucleotides outside the gene matches: 3. The length of the CDR3 is 15 residues. The CDR3 reads CASSLGQGVNQPQHF. CDR3 DNA sequence: TGTGCCAGCAGCTTGGGGCAGGGGGTCAATCAGCCCCAGCATTTT. The variable domain in full, completed from reference TRBV5-6 and TRBJ1-5, reads DAGVTQSPTHLIKTRGQQVTLRCSPKSGHDTVSWYQQALGQGPQFIFQYYEEEERQRGNFPDRFSGHQFPNYSSELNVNALLLGDSALYLCASSLGQGVNQPQHFGDGTRLSIL.

V gene TRBV5-1 combines with J gene TRBJ1-6; 10 positions agree with TRBD1. V was pared by 0 bases and J by 14 bases, with 8 bases of the junction left unmatched. The germline V gene has CDR1 SGHRS and CDR2 YFSETQ. The CDR3 spans 15 residues. This chain's CDR3 is CASSLARTGGDSLHF. In DNA form, the CDR3 reads TGCGCCAGCAGCTTGGCTCGGACAGGGGGGGACTCCCTCCACTTT.

This clone has just a few counts. The V call is TRBV4-1, the J call TRBJ1-1; D unresolved. V shed 0 bases and J shed 2 bases, with 10 bases lying between them. Germline V gives CDR1 MGHRA, CDR2 YSYEKL. This CDR3 region has 15 residues. In DNA, the CDR3 is TGCGCCAGCAGCCAAGATCCTTCCGCTAACACTGAAGCTTTCTTT. This sequence encodes CASSQDPSANTEAFF.

The CDR3 DNA follows: TGTGCCAGCAGCCGACAGTGGGAATCGTATGGCTACACCTTC. This encodes CASSRQWESYGYTF. The rearrangement links TRBV6-5 to TRBJ1-2; TRBD1 is a possible D gene (5 bases). Looked up from germline, CDR1 is MNHEY and CDR2 is SVGAGI. Trimming took 6 bases from V and 5 from J, leaving 16 bases between them. CDR3 length: 14 residues.

The chain is built from TRBV20-1 and TRBJ1-1; D remains ambiguous. Germline V gene lookup returns CDR1 DFQATT and CDR2 SNEGSKA (reference sequence). The CDR3 is made up of 11 amino acids. V was clipped by 0 bases and J by 11 bases, with 10 bases between them. The DNA of the CDR3 is TGCAGTGCTAGAGATTCCTATCTTGCTTTCTTT. It specifies CSARDSYLAFF.

This clone was seen just once. The chain uses TRBV9 and TRBJ2-2; possibly TRBD1 for D (5 bases). V was shortened by 1 base and J by 4 bases, with 5 bases between the two germline ends. This CDR3 region has 13 residues. Germline V gene lookup returns CDR1 SGDLS and CDR2 YYNGEE. CDR3 bases: TGTGCCAGCAGCGTACAGGGCACCGGGGAGCTGTTTTTT. Its protein is CASSVQGTGELFF.

The chain is built from TRBV6-4 and TRBJ2-3, with D perhaps TRBD2 (6 bases). Trimming pared 3 bases from V and 6 bases from J, leaving 13 bases between. The CDR3 spans 14 residues. Germline V CDR1 and CDR2: MRHNA, SNTAGT. CDR3 region: CASSEGGGVDTQYF. The CDR3 DNA reads TGTGCCAGCAGTGAGGGGGGAGGCGTCGATACGCAGTATTTT.

V is TRBV2 and J is TRBJ2-7; the D gene is possibly TRBD2 (5 bases). CDR1 and CDR2 from the germline V gene are SNHLY and FYNNEI. V dropped 2 bases and J dropped 2 bases, with 16 bases sitting between them. The CDR3 is 16 residues long. The DNA of the CDR3 is TGTGCCAGCAGTGAATCGGTTCGGGATCTAGCCTACGAGCAGTACTTC. This gives the protein CASSESVRDLAYEQYF.

The table lists this clone with a count of one. The chain carries TRBV5-1 and TRBJ1-1, with a possible D match to TRBD1 (5 bases). CDR3 length equals 16 residues. CDR1 SGHRS and CDR2 YFSETQ come from the germline V gene. V was pared by 4 bases and J by 0 bases, with 16 bases between. Here the CDR3 reads CASSPTSGTLNTEAFF. The CDR3 coding sequence is TGCGCCAGCAGCCCTACTTCAGGGACTCTGAACACTGAAGCTTTCTTT. Combining the CDR3 with reference TRBV5-1 and TRBJ1-1 gives the whole variable domain KAGVTQTPRYLIKTRGQQVTLSCSPISGHRSVSWYQQTPGQGLQFLFEYFSETQRNKGNFPGRFSGRQFSNSRSEMNVSTLELGDSALYLCASSPTSGTLNTEAFFGQGTRLTVV.

This chain's CDR3 is CASSFWPSGSHTDTQYF. The CDR3 DNA follows: TGTGCCAGCAGTTTTTGGCCTAGCGGGAGCCACACAGATACGCAGTATTTT. This chain links TRBV28 with TRBJ2-3, with TRBD2 matching over 10 bases. CDR1 MDHEN and CDR2 SYDVKM come from the germline V gene. This CDR3 spans 17 amino acids. The ends lost 3 bases at V and 2 bases at J; junction bases unmatched: 8.

This clone has just a few counts. This chain uses TRBV28 with TRBJ1-2; 8 bases are a match to TRBD1. Germline V gene lookup returns CDR1 MDHEN and CDR2 SYDVKM. With 8 bases clipped from V and 4 bases from J, the junction kept 3 bases outside the gene matches. This CDR3 is 12 amino acids long. CDR3 nucleotide sequence: TGTGCCAGCCTGGACAGGGCCTATGGCTACACCTTC. It is translated as CASLDRAYGYTF.

In DNA form, the CDR3 reads TGTGCCATCACCTTGGGCAGCGGGTTTGGCGCTGAAGCTTTCTTT. Translation gives CAITLGSGFGAEAFF. V is TRBV10-3 and J is TRBJ1-1, with unresolved D. Germline CDR1 is ENHRY and CDR2 is SYGVKD. Trimming pared 7 bases from V and 6 bases from J, leaving 21 bases between. CDR3 length: 15 amino acids.

The V gene is TRBV7-9, the J gene TRBJ1-4; perhaps TRBD1 as D (5 bases). This CDR3 has 16 residues. CDR1 is SEHNR, CDR2 FQNEAQ, per germline (reference sequence). Trimming removed 5 bases from V and 3 bases from J, with 16 bases in between. CDR3 amino acids: CASSPFGGQANEKLFF. CDR3 bases: TGTGCCAGCAGCCCGTTTGGGGGTCAGGCTAATGAAAAACTGTTTTTT. The variable domain in full, completed from reference TRBV7-9 and TRBJ1-4, reads DTGVSQNPRHKITKRGQNVTFRCDPISEHNRLYWYRQTLGQGPEFLTYFQNEAQLEKSRLLSDRFSAERPKGSFSTLEIQRTEQGDSAMYLCASSPFGGQANEKLFFGSGTQLSVL.

V usage is TRBV5-5 and J usage is TRBJ2-1; tentative D call: TRBD1 (6 bases). The V and J ends lost 3 bases and 2 bases respectively, with 12 bases between them. Per germline, CDR1 SGHKS and CDR2 YYEKEE (reference sequence). The CDR3 has 15 amino acids. The CDR3 bases are TGTGCCAGCAGCTCCAAGACAGGCGCCTACAATGAGCAGTTCTTC. Its translation: CASSSKTGAYNEQFF.

V usage is TRBV19 and J usage is TRBJ2-1; D possibly corresponds to TRBD2 (7 bases). Germline lookup yields CDR1 LNHDA and CDR2 SQIVND (reference sequence). V was clipped by 3 bases and J by 6 bases, with 15 bases between them. CDR3 length: 15 residues. The DNA for the CDR3 is TGTGCCAGTAGTATTGGGAGGGGGAGCACCAATGAGCAGTTCTTC. Its translation is CASSIGRGSTNEQFF.

DNA for the CDR3: TGCGCCAGCAGCGGGTACCCCGGGGAGCTGTTTTTT. Its translation is CASSGYPGELFF. V and J are TRBV5-1 and TRBJ2-2; D gene ambiguous. Trimming removed 4 bases from V and 6 bases from J, with 7 bases in between. This CDR3 has 12 amino acids. CDR1 and CDR2 from the germline V gene are SGHRS and YFSETQ.

This chain links TRBV29-1 with TRBJ2-1, with 7 bases identical to TRBD2. Trimming cost V 5 bases and J 0 bases; bases outside gene matches: 7. This CDR3 contains 15 residues. The V gene's germline CDR1 is SQVTM and CDR2 ANQGSEA. The CDR3 reads CSVSGTISSYNEQFF. Written as DNA, the CDR3 is TGCAGCGTTTCCGGGACTATCAGCTCCTACAATGAGCAGTTCTTC.

The J gene is TRBJ2-3, the V gene TRBV7-9; the match to TRBD2 covers 10 bases. From germline, CDR1 is SEHNR and CDR2 FQNEAQ (reference sequence). This CDR3 is 16 amino acids long. Unmatched junction bases numbered 7, after V lost 1 base and J lost 6 bases. The CDR3 sequence is CASSLVGSGGPDTQYF. The CDR3, as DNA: TGTGCCAGCAGCTTAGTGGGTAGCGGGGGGCCGGATACGCAGTATTTT.

In this sample, this clone turned up once. This CDR3 reads CASSHLRWDEQFF. In nucleotides, the CDR3 is TGCGCCAGCAGCCACCTTAGGTGGGATGAGCAGTTCTTC. The rearrangement joins TRBV4-3 to TRBJ2-1, with unresolved D. This CDR3 region has 13 residues. Germline CDR1 and CDR2: LGHNA and YSLEER. With 3 bases removed from V and 8 bases from J, the gap between germline ends came to 11 bases.

The chain has TRBV11-3 and TRBJ2-5; D perhaps matches TRBD2 (6 bases). This CDR3 is built from 13 residues. Per germline, CDR1 SGHNT and CDR2 YENEEA. Trimming stripped 5 bases from V and 2 bases from J, with 9 bases between. CDR3 sequence (DNA): TGTGCCAGCAGCCCCCGGGGGCAAGAGACCCAGTACTTC. Encoded protein: CASSPRGQETQYF.

This chain uses TRBV4-1 with TRBJ2-5; weak D call: TRBD1 (5 bases). Trimming cost V 0 bases and J 3 bases, with 8 bases left between them. Per germline, CDR1 MGHRA and CDR2 YSYEKL. The CDR3 sequence is 14 residues long. The CDR3 loop reads CASSQDPGKETQYF. The DNA of the CDR3 is TGCGCCAGCAGCCAAGATCCAGGGAAAGAGACCCAGTACTTC.

The V and J genes are TRBV9 and TRBJ2-2; no reliable D call. V shed 2 bases and J shed 9 bases, with 8 bases lying between them. Germline loops: CDR1 SGDLS, CDR2 YYNGEE. This CDR3 is built from 12 residues. Written as DNA, the CDR3 is TGTGCCAGCAGCGTCGGAACCAGGGAGCTGTTTTTT. Protein sequence: CASSVGTRELFF.